This T cell receptor beta chain was sequenced during a study of shared clonotypes between healthy human individuals. To note about this clone: Its antigen is unknown.

Study conclusions and caveats: Naive subsets usually exceeded memory subsets in estimated richness.

TCRdb keeps only in-frame clones here, not all; method: immunoSEQ multiplex PCR. The profile shows approximately 1.4 million clones, around 98% of them singletons. The sample was naive CD4+ T cells sorted from blood. Subset indicated: CD45RA+ positively selected. This TCR came from a man aged 25-40 years in good health.

The CDR3 sequence: CASSLAGGNNEQFF. CDR3 DNA: TGTGCCAGCAGCTTGGCTGGCGGAAACAATGAGCAGTTCTTC. V is TRBV5-6 and J is TRBJ2-1; D is unclear. V lost 0 bases, J lost 5 bases, and 9 bases lay in between. There are 14 residues in the CDR3. Per germline, CDR1 SGHDT and CDR2 YYEEEE.